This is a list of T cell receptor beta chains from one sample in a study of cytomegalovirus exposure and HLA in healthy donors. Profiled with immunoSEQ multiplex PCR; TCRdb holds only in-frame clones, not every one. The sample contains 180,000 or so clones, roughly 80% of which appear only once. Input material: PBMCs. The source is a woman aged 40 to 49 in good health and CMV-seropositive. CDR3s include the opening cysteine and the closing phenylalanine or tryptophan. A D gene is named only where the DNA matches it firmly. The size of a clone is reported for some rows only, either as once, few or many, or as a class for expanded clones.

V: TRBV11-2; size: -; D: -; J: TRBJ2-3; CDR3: CASSFAGQSTDTQYF; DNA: TGTGCCAGCAGCTTTGCGGGCCAAAGCACAGATACGCAGTATTTT
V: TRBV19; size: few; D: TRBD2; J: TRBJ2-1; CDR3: CASRRTSGRNNEQFF; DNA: TGTGCCAGTAGGCGGACTAGCGGGAGGAACAATGAGCAGTTCTTC
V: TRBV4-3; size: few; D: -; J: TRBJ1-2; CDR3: CASSQVFQGGYTF; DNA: TGCGCCAGCAGCCAAGTGTTTCAGGGTGGCTACACCTTC
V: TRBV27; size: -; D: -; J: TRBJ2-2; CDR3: CASSLAGSLTGELFF; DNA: TGTGCCAGCAGTTTAGCCGGGAGCCTAACCGGGGAGCTGTTTTTT
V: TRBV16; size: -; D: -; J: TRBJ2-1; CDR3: CASNTGTYNEQFF; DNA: TGTGCCAGCAACACGGGGACCTACAATGAGCAGTTCTTC
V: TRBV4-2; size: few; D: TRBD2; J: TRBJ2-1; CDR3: CASSQDQAGVYNEQFF; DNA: TGTGCCAGCAGCCAAGATCAAGCGGGAGTTTACAATGAGCAGTTCTTC
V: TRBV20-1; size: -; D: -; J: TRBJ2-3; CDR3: CSAQGRDTQYF; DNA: TGCAGTGCCCAGGGGCGAGATACGCAGTATTTT
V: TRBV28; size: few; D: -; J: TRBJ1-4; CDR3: CASSKGGGGYEKLFF; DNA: TGTGCCAGCAGCAAGGGAGGGGGAGGGTATGAAAAACTGTTTTTT
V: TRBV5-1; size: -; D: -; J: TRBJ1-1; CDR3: CASKTVFLNTEAFF; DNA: TGCGCCAGCAAAACAGTGTTCCTGAACACTGAAGCTTTCTTT
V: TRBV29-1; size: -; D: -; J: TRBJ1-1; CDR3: CSGLKEGTEAFF; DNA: TGCAGCGGCCTAAAAGAGGGCACTGAAGCTTTCTTT
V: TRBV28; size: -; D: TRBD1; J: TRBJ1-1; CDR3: CASSPGGKVVTEAFF; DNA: TGTGCCAGCAGTCCAGGGGGAAAAGTGGTCACTGAAGCTTTCTTT
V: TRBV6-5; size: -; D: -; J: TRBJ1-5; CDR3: CASSVNRVSNQPQHF; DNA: TGTGCCAGCAGTGTTAACAGGGTGAGCAATCAGCCCCAGCATTTT
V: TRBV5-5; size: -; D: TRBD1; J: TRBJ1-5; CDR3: CASSLEGSYRGLGDQPQHF; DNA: TGTGCCAGCAGCTTGGAGGGGAGTTACAGGGGGCTAGGAGATCAGCCCCAGCATTTT
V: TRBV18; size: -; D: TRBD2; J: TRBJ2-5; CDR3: CASSQGLAGQETQYF; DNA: TGTGCCAGCTCACAGGGACTAGCGGGACAAGAGACCCAGTACTTC
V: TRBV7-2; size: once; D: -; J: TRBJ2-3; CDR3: CASSLAWHVSTDTQYF; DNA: TGTGCCAGCAGCTTAGCGTGGCACGTGAGCACAGATACGCAGTATTTT
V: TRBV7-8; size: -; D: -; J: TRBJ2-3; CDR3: CASIPFPGETDTQYF; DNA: TGTGCCAGCATCCCGTTCCCGGGAGAAACAGATACGCAGTATTTT